The 17 T cell receptor beta chains in this list originate from one sample, sequenced in a study of T cell repertoires in cytomegalovirus infection. Each CDR3 protein gets one entry after TCRdb re-called the reads with MiXCR. The sample consists of approximately 150,000 distinct CDR3 sequences, 15% to 20% of them appearing once. The sample taken for sequencing was CD8+ T cells from PBMCs. The receptors come from a human donor in good health (CMV status not recorded). Some clones in this sample may be carry-over from other donors' samples.

V usage is TRBV7-6 and J usage is TRBJ2-3; TRBD2 matches 10 bases. Germline CDR1 SGHVS, CDR2 FNYEAQ. The length of the CDR3 is 16 residues. The V gene end was trimmed by 3 bases and the J gene end by 6 bases; junction bases not matched to a gene: 9. The CDR3 DNA reads TGTGCCAGCAGCTTCCGGGAAGCGGGGGGGGACGATACGCAGTATTTT. Its protein product is CASSFREAGGDDTQYF.

This clonotype has just a few counts. The CDR3 coding sequence is TGTGCCACCAGCAGAGATTGGGGGCAAAGACAGGGACCCTACAATGAGCAGTTCTTC. Translation gives CATSRDWGQRQGPYNEQFF. The V gene is TRBV15, the J gene TRBJ2-1; 7 positions match TRBD1. CDR3 size: 19 residues. Trimming at V came to 0 bases and at J to 2 bases, leaving 13 bases not matched to a gene. Germline CDR1 LNHNV, CDR2 YYDKDF (reference sequence).

CDR3 sequence: CASRGIHEQFF. Here the CDR3 DNA reads TGTGCCAGCCGAGGAATCCATGAGCAGTTCTTC. This chain joins TRBV19 and TRBJ2-1; D is undetermined. CDR3 size: 11 residues. Germline V gene data show CDR1 as LNHDA and CDR2 as SQIVND (reference sequence). V dropped 9 bases and J dropped 8 bases, with 11 bases sitting between them. The variable domain in full, completed from reference TRBV19 and TRBJ2-1, reads DGGITQSPKYLFRKEGQNVTLSCEQNLNHDAMYWYRQDPGQGLRLIYYSQIVNDFQKGDIAEGYSVSREKKESFPLTVTSAQKNPTAFYLCASRGIHEQFFGPGTRLTVL.

Only a few counts were recorded for this clonotype. This chain uses TRBV28 with TRBJ2-1, with 10 bases matching TRBD2. This CDR3 comprises 16 residues. The trim removed 6 bases at V and 7 bases at J, leaving 12 bases unmatched. Germline-derived CDR1 and CDR2 are MDHEN and SYDVKM. CDR3 in DNA: TGTGCCAGCAGCCGAGCAAGCGGGAGGGTTTTAAATGAGCAGTTCTTC. The encoded protein is CASSRASGRVLNEQFF.

CDR3 sequence: CSVTGPSSYEQYF. The CDR3 DNA reads as TGCAGCGTTACAGGTCCCTCCTCCTACGAGCAGTACTTC. The chain links TRBV29-1 to TRBJ2-7; D may be TRBD1 (5 bases). Trimming took 5 bases from V and 0 from J, leaving 11 bases between them. CDR1 SQVTM and CDR2 ANQGSEA come from the germline V gene. This CDR3 has 13 amino acids.

This clonotype was found a few times. This chain links TRBV4-1 with TRBJ2-7; possibly TRBD1 for D (6 bases). Trimming removed 2 bases at V and 1 base at J, with 15 bases between. Germline CDR1 and CDR2: MGHRA and YSYEKL. CDR3 size: 16 residues. The CDR3 nucleotides read TGCGCCAGCAGCCAACTTTCCGGACAGCCTTCCTACGAGCAGTACTTC. Its protein is CASSQLSGQPSYEQYF.

The chain combines TRBV11-3 with TRBJ2-5; unclear D gene. Per the germline V gene, CDR1 is SGHNT and CDR2 is YENEEA. V was shortened by 6 bases and J by 2 bases, with 16 bases between the two germline ends. The CDR3 loop spans 15 amino acids. CDR3 DNA sequence: TGTGCCAGCAGAGGCCGGGCTTCACCTCAAGAGACCCAGTACTTC. Translated, it gives CASRGRASPQETQYF.

This clonotype has only a few counts. CDR3 in DNA: TGTGCCAGCACTCCCCCTGGACAGTGGAACACCGGGGAGCTGTTTTTT. As protein: CASTPPGQWNTGELFF. The V and J genes are TRBV2 and TRBJ2-2, with D perhaps TRBD1 (6 bases). The CDR3 sequence is 16 residues long. The V end lost 7 bases, the J end lost 1 base, and 16 bases lay between the germline ends. Germline-derived CDR1 and CDR2 are SNHLY and FYNNEI.

In its sample, this clonotype was seen many times. V is TRBV7-2 and J is TRBJ2-3; unclear D gene. The CDR3 sequence is 16 residues long. With 2 bases removed from V and 0 bases from J, the gap between germline ends came to 12 bases. The germline gives CDR1 SGHTA, CDR2 FQGNSA. CDR3 sequence reads: CASSLNKLASTDTQYF. As DNA, the CDR3 is TGTGCCAGCAGCTTAAACAAACTCGCTAGCACAGATACGCAGTATTTT.

This clonotype has a count of ten or more. The junction departs from germline at one end; a sequencing error may be responsible. The chain uses TRBV7-2 and TRBJ2-7, with 11 nucleotides matching TRBD2. The CDR3 is 13 amino acids. Germline V gene data show CDR1 as SGHTA and CDR2 as FQGNSA. CDR3 coding DNA: TGTGCCAGCAGCCTAGCGGGGGGCTACGAGCAGTACTTC. Its translation is CASSLAGGYEQYF. The entire variable domain, with the rest obtained from reference TRBV7-2 and TRBJ2-7, is as follows: GAGVSQSPSNKVTEKGKDVELRCDPISGHTALYWYRQSLGQGLEFLIYFQGNSAPDKSGLPSDRFSAERTGGSVSTLTIQRTQQEDSAVYLCASSLAGGYEQYFGPGTRLTVT.

The chain recombines TRBV5-1 with TRBJ1-4; unclear D gene. The germline gives CDR1 SGHRS, CDR2 YFSETQ. Trimming took off 0 bases at V and 2 bases at J, with 8 bases between the two ends. The length of the CDR3 is 15 residues. The CDR3 is CASSLGRRTNEKLFF. In DNA, the CDR3 is TGCGCCAGCAGCTTGGGGAGAAGGACTAATGAAAAACTGTTTTTT.

This clonotype was detected only a few times. The V and J genes are TRBV7-2 and TRBJ1-1; a possible D gene is TRBD1 (6 bases). V was shortened by 5 bases and J by 0 bases, with 22 bases between the two germline ends. The CDR3 is 18 amino acids. The V gene's germline CDR1 is SGHTA and CDR2 FQGNSA. The CDR3 is CASSPRDFPGGMNTEAFF. In DNA form, the CDR3 reads TGTGCCAGCAGCCCGCGGGACTTCCCGGGGGGCATGAACACTGAAGCTTTCTTT.

This chain uses TRBV7-9 with TRBJ2-1; D uncertain. Germline V gene lookup returns CDR1 SEHNR and CDR2 FQNEAQ (reference sequence). Trimming left V 5 bases short and J 4 bases short, with 15 bases between. The CDR3 extends over 15 amino acids. CDR3 protein: CASSPTRGLYNEQFF. The CDR3 DNA is TGTGCCAGCAGCCCCACCCGAGGCCTTTACAATGAGCAGTTCTTC.

CDR3 in amino acids: CASSRTGWGNTEAFF. The DNA for the CDR3 is TGTGCCAGCAGTCGGACAGGGTGGGGGAACACTGAAGCTTTCTTT. This chain connects TRBV2 to TRBJ1-1; TRBD1 matches 8 bases. Germline-derived CDR1 and CDR2 are SNHLY and FYNNEI. Losses at the gene ends were 5 bases for V and 1 base for J; bases not matched to a gene: 6. The CDR3 spans 15 residues.

In nucleotides, the CDR3 is TGTGCCAGCAGCCAAGACGGGCTAGCGGGGGGTTCGGGCAATGAGCAGTTCTTC. This sequence encodes CASSQDGLAGGSGNEQFF. The chain has TRBV4-2 and TRBJ2-1, with 11 bases matching TRBD2. This CDR3 comprises 18 residues. Losses at the gene ends were 0 bases for V and 6 bases for J; bases not matched to a gene: 10. Germline lookup yields CDR1 LGHNA and CDR2 YNFKEQ.

This clonotype was detected a few times. This chain joins TRBV28 and TRBJ2-3; 8 positions agree with TRBD2. Germline V gives CDR1 MDHEN, CDR2 SYDVKM. The CDR3 extends over 17 amino acids. V lost 7 bases and J lost 1; bases outside the gene matches: 13. The CDR3 nucleotides read TGTGCCAGCACCCTCCCCACTAGCGGAGCTCGCACAGATACGCAGTATTTT. Protein product: CASTLPTSGARTDTQYF.

J is TRBJ2-2 and V is TRBV11-2, with TRBD2 identical over 9 bases. Germline CDR1 and CDR2: SGHAT and FQNNGV. V shed 5 bases and J 5 bases; nucleotides not matched to a gene: 6. The CDR3 has 15 amino acids. The chain's CDR3 is CASSTAAGGTGELFF. The DNA of the CDR3 is TGTGCCAGCAGCACCGCCGCGGGAGGGACCGGGGAGCTGTTTTTT. The whole variable domain, remainder taken from reference TRBV11-2 and TRBJ2-2, is EAGVAQSPRYKIIEKRQSVAFWCNPISGHATLYWYQQILGQGPKLLIQFQNNGVVDDSQLPKDRFSAERLKGVDSTLKIQPAKLEDSAVYLCASSTAAGGTGELFFGEGSRLTVL.